This section outlines one T cell receptor (beta chain) sequence together with its context. Its antigen is not yet known. No qualities accompany the bases; no much larger clone lies one base away. This sample stems from a study of cytomegalovirus exposure and HLA in healthy donors listed by TCRdb under 2017. As for the study more broadly: An earlier analysis of several hundred of the donors reported about 300 Gb of sequence data and 100 million to 120 million unique TCR beta sequences obtained from about 180 million T cells. An early release that covered 640 HLA-typed donors contained around 330 gigabases of sequencing data and some 87 million unique TCR sequences. Of the 300 to 450 genotyped donors, approximately 83% fell in the genetic ancestry cluster associated with self-reported Caucasian donors. The aim of the study was to test whether cataloging public T cell receptors could identify signatures of past pathogen exposure. The study profiled the T cell repertoires of hundreds of subjects by immunosequencing and related them to cytomegalovirus serostatus. In addition to the first cohort of 666 subjects, a separate validation cohort of 120 different subjects was used. To predict cytomegalovirus infection status, the study combined high-throughput TCR immunosequencing, statistical association of individual TCRs with disease status, and machine learning. A later analysis re-analyzed previously published TCR beta repertoires from 666 donors and added high-resolution HLA genotyping to study TCR occurrence patterns. In the later analysis, no new phenotypic data were used to find candidate immune exposures; instead, reliance was placed on TCR beta sequences and their occurrence across donors. An earlier analysis of around 580 of the donors used high-throughput TCR beta sequencing to judge whether each TCR beta V gene segment behaved as functional or pseudogenic. Alongside the repertoire data, information on donor age, sex, ethnicity and CMV serostatus was compiled. In a later genetic analysis, genome-wide SNP genotypes for about 65% of the 666 donors were used, and that subset was treated as a discovery cohort. Every repertoire in the discovery cohort had been generated on one and the same sequencing platform. Class I and class II HLA loci were covered by the typing at four-digit resolution. The number of donors typed differed by locus, with roughly 629-640 for A, B, C, DRB1 and DQB1, over 500 for DQA1, 600 to 610 for DPA1, and under 490 for DPB1. Roughly 5 DR-DQ haplotypes were handled as single units for association and clustering, since linkage in the cohort was strong. Among some 410 genotyped donors of the cohort, an average of about 220,000 unique TCR beta nucleotide sequences was sequenced per donor, of which approximately 19% were non-productive.

Compared with germline, V lacks 1 base and J lacks 3 bases; bases without a gene match: 5. The CDR3 has 15 amino acids, counting the end cysteine and phenylalanine. The only DNA kept is the CDR3, 45 bases in frame from the first base. The germline V gene encodes CDR1 SGHAT and CDR2 FQNNGV. The cohort comprised under 700 healthy bone marrow donors. All cohort members were sampled while nominally healthy, although unrecorded immune exposures were likely present. The donor tested CMV seropositive, placing the donor among the 290 or so seropositive members of the cohort. A peripheral blood sample was provided by each donor, and peripheral blood mononuclear cells were used for TCR beta sequencing. The Qiagen DNeasy Blood Extraction Kit was used to extract genomic DNA from the blood cell samples. The library came from the immunoSEQ multiplex PCR assay. A mixture of 60 forward primers for TCR Vbeta segments and 13 reverse primers for TCR Jbeta segments was used in the multiplex PCR. Amplification of the CDR3 region of rearranged TCR beta genes was performed with a multiplex PCR assay on genomic DNA. On the Illumina HiSeq System, the amplified TCR beta libraries were sequenced as 87-base-pair reads. Processing in the source paper ran as follows. A later analysis tallied around 87 million unique TCR beta chains across the 666 repertoires, and some 10 million of those chains were shared by two or more donors. A nearest-neighbor algorithm error-corrected the raw reads and collapsed the reads into unique sequences, merging closely related sequences to remove PCR and sequencing errors. Alignment of CDR3 sequences to IMGT reference sequences was used to assign V, D and J gene segments. For a sequence to be retained, at least a six-nucleotide match to both a V gene segment and a J gene segment was required. A rearrangement counted as productive if the CDR3 had no stop codons and remained in frame with V and J, and every other rearrangement counted as non-productive. Following IMGT convention, CDR3 was defined as the stretch from the second conserved V-encoded cysteine up to the conserved J-encoded phenylalanine. The earlier analysis of some 600 of the donors excluded sequences that lacked an unambiguous match to a single V gene segment. An earlier analysis of 500 to 600 of the donors classified V segments as functional when productive rearrangements were above 56.7% and as segregating when the standard deviation between donors was above 5%. A statistical classification framework was developed to diagnose cytomegalovirus status using the catalog of TCR beta chain sequences. V and J gene assignment, in a later analysis, came from comparing TCR nucleotide sequences with IMGT/GENE-DB human TR gene sequences. In a later analysis, CDR3 sequences and most-parsimonious VDJ recombination scenarios were assigned using the TCRdist pipeline. In a later analysis, every TCR beta chain was defined by the combination of its CDR3 amino acid sequence and its V-gene family, and reads without a unique V-gene family were dropped. To address suspected cross-contamination and a sequencing artifact, a later analysis removed around 600 highly shared, low-generation-probability nucleotide sequences. In a later analysis, a clonal expansion index was calculated for each public chain from normalized within-repertoire ranks of inferred template counts. Generation probabilities in a later analysis came from a VDJ recombination model fitted to out-of-frame rearrangements, and those results were checked against IGoR. A later analysis scored TCR-TCR, TCR-HLA and TCR-CMV co-occurrence with hypergeometric tests, applying a repertoire-size bias correction to TCR pairs. In a later analysis, false discovery rates were estimated by permuting HLA or CMV assignments 20 times. In a later analysis, co-occurring TCRs were grouped using DBSCAN, with TCRdist sequence similarity added in when clustering inside HLA-allele-positive subsets. Repertoires with fewer than 30,000 or more than 120,000 public chains, plus five repertoires with anomalous nucleotide sharing, were excluded from co-occurrence clustering. TCRdb obtained this table from immuneACCESS and retained in-frame rearrangements with V and J assigned. These tables miss some clones; where compared with another copy, unresolved V genes account for less than half of the shortfall, and the remainder is unexplained. The V and J calls and clone size come from that table; D and trimming were worked out from the DNA. The sample contains around 110,000 clones, around 66% of them found a single time. The ten top clones hold under 9.5% of the sample.

The investigation overall reported the following: The authors suggested that the approach could potentially be generalized to other disease states and immunological phenotypes. In the study, 150 to 200 TCR beta chains were listed as associated with cytomegalovirus. At a false discovery rate of 0.05, a later analysis linked 15,000 to 20,000 TCR beta sequences to specific HLA alleles. The presence/absence analyses assumed that sequencing depth was roughly uniform across donors, and that assumption may not be true. Three of the identified cytomegalovirus-associated TCR beta chains were confirmed in vitro to be specific for cytomegalovirus antigens. Most CMV-associated TCR beta chains appeared to be HLA-restricted in a later analysis, and the HLA associations seemed to be driven largely by CMV exposure. According to a later analysis, parvovirus B19, influenza, CMV and Epstein-Barr virus appeared linked to several top co-occurrence clusters. Because counts were too low, about 15 rarely observed V segments, including chromosome 9 orphons, were left out of the earlier analysis of 500 to 650 of the donors. Because the 87-base-pair reads could not distinguish some IMGT-functional V segments, including TRBV6-2 and TRBV6-3, those segments were excluded. Because HLA typing was unavailable for some donors at each locus, only the typed subset was used in association tests. Assigning TCR associations to individual alleles was difficult when HLA alleles, especially DR and DQ, strongly co-occurred. Only TCR beta chains were sequenced in this cohort, and the absence of alpha or paired-chain data limited detectable features. In a later analysis, TCR association rates were found to vary across HLA loci, with the most associated TCRs seen for DRB1 alleles and the fewest for HLA-C alleles. Compared with the approximately 710-donor mean, donors in an Asian-associated ancestry cluster had fewer N-insertions in productive TCRs, according to a later genetic analysis. A further reported finding was that TCR beta sequences accurately predicted the HLA-A and HLA-B alleles for most subjects in the first cohort. Linkage disequilibrium might explain the correlated functional status among segregating V segments, but an unknown experimental factor could not be excluded. In an earlier analysis of more than 450 of the donors, most TCR beta V segments were observed in productive rearrangements about 87% or about 30% of the time, broadly matching IMGT annotations. Most TCR sequences were seen in very few donors, while some public TCRs were found in many individuals. In a later genetic analysis, a missense DCLRE1C variant was associated with V-gene and J-gene trimming of TCR beta chains, and the association was replicated in an independent cohort. CMV serostatus was the only immune exposure information available for the cohort. A later analysis found that HLA-associated TCR beta chains were more clonally expanded and had lower generation probabilities than equally common non-associated chains. The classifier was reported to diagnose cytomegalovirus status with high specificity and sensitivity in both the original cohort and the validation cohort. A cluster of highly shared sequence variants was judged likely to be a technical artifact of the sequencing pipeline.

In this chain, TRBV11-2 is recombined with TRBJ2-7, with 8 bases matching TRBD1. Sequenced material: PBMCs. This sequence originates from a woman aged 40-49 years in good health and CMV-seropositive. The CDR3 in this case is CASSLAPGQVYEQYF. Read as DNA, the sequence is TGTGCCAGCAGCTTAGCACCGGGACAGGTCTACGAGCAGTACTTC. Where the CDR3 stops, the reference TRBV11-2 and TRBJ2-7 genes take over; the full variable domain is EAGVAQSPRYKIIEKRQSVAFWCNPISGHATLYWYQQILGQGPKLLIQFQNNGVVDDSQLPKDRFSAERLKGVDSTLKIQPAKLEDSAVYLCASSLAPGQVYEQYFGPGTRLTVT.